This TCR beta chain appears in the sequencing data of a study of molecular identifiers for immune sequencing clone quantification. Sorting defined naive CD8 T cells as CD8+CD4-CCR7+CD45RA+. Germline V gene lookup returns CDR1 WSHSY and CDR2 SAAADI. This CDR3 region has 14 residues. V lost 6 bases and J 0 bases, leaving 6 bases between the germline ends. Preparation methods for the bulk TCR libraries were those previously described, with listed TCR primers. TCRdb analysed the PCR reads with MiXCR anew, one entry per CDR3 protein. In the table there are about 53,000 distinct CDR3 sequences, about a third of which are singletons.

This sequence joins TRBV10-2 and TRBJ2-6; D gene uncertain. This receptor was taken from a human donor in good health. Some libraries in this study had Jurkat cell RNA spiked in. What was sequenced was naive CD8+ T cells from blood, with Jurkat cell RNA spiked in. Subset defined: FACS-sorted CD8+CD4-CCR7+CD45RA+ naive T cells. CDR3 residues: CASRESSGANVLTF. In DNA form, the CDR3 reads TGCGCCAGCAGGGAATCCTCTGGGGCCAACGTCCTGACTTTC.